One TCR beta chain is described in this entry. Other DNA sequences from this sample encode an identical CDR3 as well. CDR3 length equals 15 residues. The V and J ends lost 0 bases and 4 bases respectively, with 11 bases between them. Germline values: CDR1 SGDLS, CDR2 YYNGEE. Sequencing was performed with immunoSEQ multiplex PCR; in TCRdb, only in-frame clones are kept and a portion is missing. The sample includes 180,000 or so clones, about 83% seen only once; the top ten take 7% to 10%. This entry comes from a study of blood T cell repertoires in COVID-19. Sequenced material: PBMCs or T cells enriched from blood (not recorded which). The rearrangement joins TRBV9 to TRBJ2-1; perhaps TRBD2 as D (5 bases). This TCR was recovered from a woman younger than 45 who had recovered from COVID-19. The CDR3: CASSVGGSGYNEQFF. In DNA form, the CDR3 reads TGTGCCAGCAGCGTAGGAGGGAGTGGGTACAATGAGCAGTTCTTC.